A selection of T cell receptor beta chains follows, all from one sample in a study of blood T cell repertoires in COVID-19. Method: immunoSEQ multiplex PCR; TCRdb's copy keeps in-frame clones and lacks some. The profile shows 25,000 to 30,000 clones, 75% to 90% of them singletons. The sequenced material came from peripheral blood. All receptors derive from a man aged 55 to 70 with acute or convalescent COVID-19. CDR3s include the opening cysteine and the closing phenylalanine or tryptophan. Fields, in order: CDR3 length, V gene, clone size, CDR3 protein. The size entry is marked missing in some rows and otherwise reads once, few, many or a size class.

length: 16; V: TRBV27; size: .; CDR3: CASSLKSGLAYNEQFF
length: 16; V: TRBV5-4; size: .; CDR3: CASSPQTGRSEETQYF
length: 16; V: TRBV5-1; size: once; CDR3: CASSLGQGVRSYEQYF
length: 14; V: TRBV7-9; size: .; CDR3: CASITGGADTEAFF
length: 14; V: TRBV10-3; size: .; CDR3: CATREIGLGNTIYF
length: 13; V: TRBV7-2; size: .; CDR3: CASSSRRRDEAFF
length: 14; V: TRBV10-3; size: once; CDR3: CAISEGGTGFRYTF
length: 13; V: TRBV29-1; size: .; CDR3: CSVGEGGNTEAFF
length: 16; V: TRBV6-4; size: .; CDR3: CASSLSGERRNGELFF
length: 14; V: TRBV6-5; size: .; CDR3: CASSYHRSQGTQYF